Below are 23 T cell receptor beta chains sequenced from a single sample in a study of tissue T cells after allogeneic stem cell transplantation. Method: immunoSEQ multiplex PCR; TCRdb's copy keeps in-frame clones and lacks some. The table shows thousands of clones, with 60% to 80% occurring only once. Input material: blood. These receptors all come from a female BALB/c mouse in good health. Mice of this strain are of MHC haplotype H2-d.

Comments on this clone: Here the gene names and germline are mouse. The read is 1 residue too short to cover the CDR3 end, so that end is filled in from the germline J gene. The chain carries TRBV13-1 and TRBJ2-5; D might be TRBD2 (6 bases). V lost 4 bases and J 3 bases, leaving 12 bases between the germline ends. CDR3 length: 14 residues. Looked up from germline, CDR1 is NSHNY and CDR2 is SYGAGN. CDR3 loop: CASSTTGFQDTQYF. The covered CDR3 bases are TGTGCCAGCAGTACGACTGGCTTTCAAGACACCCAGTAC.

On this clone: Gene and germline names: mouse. The observed sequence ends 1 residue before the CDR3 terminus, with the missing tail filled in from the germline J gene. The rearrangement links TRBV13-2 to TRBJ1-1, with D possibly matching TRBD1 (5 bases). The CDR3 length is 14 residues. The germline V gene has CDR1 NNHNN and CDR2 SYGAGS (reference sequence). Trimming took 0 bases from V and 0 from J, leaving 6 bases between them. Partial CDR3 DNA: TGTGCCAGCGGTGATGCAGGGACAAACACAGAAGTCTTC. Encoded protein: CASGDAGTNTEVF. The whole CDR3 protein is CASGDAGTNTEVFF.

Remarks on this clone: The listed genes are named as in mouse. The CDR3 bases that were read are TGTGCCAGCAGTGAAGGGACAAAATATGAACAGTAC. The encoded protein is CASSEGTKYEQY. The full CDR3 protein reads CASSEGTKYEQYF. V and J are TRBV13-1 and TRBJ2-7; a possible D gene is TRBD1 (6 bases). The read falls 1 residue short of the CDR3 end, and the missing part is taken from the germline J gene. The V gene lost 2 bases and the J gene lost 4 bases, with 10 bases spanning the gap. Germline V gene sequence: CDR1 NSHNY, CDR2 SYGAGN. The CDR3 runs to 13 residues.

A remark on this clone: Gene names follow the mouse nomenclature. The DNA ends 1 residue before the CDR3 does, and the rest of the CDR3 is filled in from the germline J gene. J is TRBJ1-2 and V is TRBV1, with 9 bases matching TRBD1. This CDR3 spans 14 amino acids. The trim removed 1 base at V and 4 bases at J, leaving 1 base unmatched. Germline V gene lookup returns CDR1 NSQYPW and CDR2 LRSPGD (reference sequence). Partial CDR3 DNA: TGCACCTGCAGTGCAGTACAGGGGGCCTCCGACTACACC. Its protein is CTCSAVQGASDYT. The complete CDR3 protein is CTCSAVQGASDYTF.

About this clone: The listed genes are named as in mouse. The sequence runs out 1 residue before the end of the CDR3; the remainder is reconstructed from the germline J gene. This sequence joins TRBV5 and TRBJ2-1; TRBD1 might be the D (5 bases). The length of the CDR3 is 15 residues. V was trimmed by 1 base and J by 5 bases, leaving 12 bases between them. Germline V lookup: CDR1 LGHNA, CDR2 YNLKQL (reference sequence). The CDR3 reads CASSQGRTSHAEQFF. The DNA read from the CDR3 is TGTGCCAGCAGCCAAGGAAGGACATCCCATGCTGAGCAGTTC.

As regards this clone: Gene names refer to mouse genes. The sample carries other DNA sequences with the same CDR3. The CDR3: CASGGTGGSDYTF. CDR3 bases read: TGTGCCAGCGGTGGGACAGGGGGCTCCGACTACACC. The rearrangement links TRBV13-2 to TRBJ1-2; TRBD1 matches 10 bases. Coverage ceases 1 residue before the CDR3 finishes, and the germline J gene fills in the end. Germline assignment: CDR1 NNHNN and CDR2 SYGAGS (reference sequence). With 3 bases clipped from V and 4 bases from J, the junction kept 0 bases outside the gene matches. This CDR3 region has 13 residues.

As for this clone: Gene names and germline refer to mouse. From the germline J gene comes the end of the CDR3, since the read stops 1 residue before it. V gene TRBV2 combines with J gene TRBJ2-1; D gene uncertain. CDR1 LGHNA and CDR2 YSYQKL come from the germline V gene. The CDR3 extends over 15 amino acids. With 0 bases removed from V and 0 bases from J, the gap between germline ends came to 6 bases. The sequenced part of the CDR3 DNA is TGTGCCAGCAGCCAAGAGTCCCTTAACTATGCTGAGCAGTTC. Encoded protein: CASSQESLNYAEQF. The entire CDR3 reads CASSQESLNYAEQFF.

With regard to this clone: Gene names follow the mouse nomenclature. Read coverage stops 1 residue before the CDR3 terminus; the germline J gene supplies the remainder. V gene TRBV4 combines with J gene TRBJ2-1, with TRBD2 identical over 10 bases. The CDR3 extends over 14 amino acids. CDR1 is LGHDT, CDR2 YNNKQL, per germline (reference sequence). Trimming at V came to 6 bases and at J to 3 bases, leaving 2 bases not matched to a gene. CDR3 in amino acids: CASRGLGTYAEQFF. The covered CDR3 bases are TGTGCCAGCAGGGGACTGGGGACCTATGCTGAGCAGTTC.

Remarks on this clone: Gene names and germline refer to mouse. The read ends 1 residue before the CDR3 terminus; that terminus is restored from the germline J gene. V and J are TRBV13-3 and TRBJ1-1; tentatively, D is TRBD1 (6 bases). The CDR3 covers 14 residues. Trimming stripped 2 bases from V and 1 base from J, with 9 bases between. CDR1 is NNHDY and CDR2 is SYVADS in the germline V gene. The sequenced CDR3 bases are TGTGCCAGCAGTGAAGGGGACATAAACACAGAAGTCTTC. Translation: CASSEGDINTEVF. The full CDR3 reads CASSEGDINTEVFF.

Details on this clone: The genes and germline here are from mouse. The read comes to an end 1 residue before the CDR3 does, leaving the germline J gene to fill in the end. The V call is TRBV13-1, the J call TRBJ2-7; D is perhaps TRBD2 (7 bases). The CDR3 runs 13 residues. V lost 2 bases to trimming and J lost 4 bases, with 10 bases between them. Per germline, CDR1 NSHNY and CDR2 SYGAGN. The CDR3 DNA, read in part, is TGTGCCAGCAGTGACTGGGGGCATTATGAACAGTAC. Its protein product is CASSDWGHYEQY. The CDR3 in full is CASSDWGHYEQYF.

In the case of this clone: The genes are named according to mouse. From the germline J gene comes the end of the CDR3, since the read stops 1 residue before it. The chain carries TRBV1 and TRBJ2-1, with 12 bases fitting TRBD2. V lost 5 bases, J lost 6 bases, and 8 bases stayed unmatched. This CDR3 region has 16 residues. The V gene's germline CDR1 is NSQYPW and CDR2 LRSPGD (reference sequence). CDR3 region: CTCSPGTGGHGAEQFF. The covered CDR3 bases are TGCACCTGCAGTCCTGGGACTGGGGGGCATGGTGCTGAGCAGTTC. Based on the CDR3 plus reference TRBV1 and TRBJ2-1, the full variable domain is VTLLEQNPRWRLVPRGQAVNLRCILKNSQYPWMSWYQQDLQKQLQWLFTLRSPGDKEVKSLPGADYLATRVTDTELRLQVANMSQGRTLYCTCSPGTGGHGAEQFFGPGTRLTVL.

In the case of this clone: Each gene name is a mouse one. The read falls 1 residue short of the CDR3 end, and the missing part is taken from the germline J gene. This rearrangement joins TRBV15 to TRBJ1-3; D is ambiguous. V shed 3 bases and J shed 3 bases, with 6 bases lying between them. This CDR3 is 13 amino acids long. Germline CDR1 and CDR2: SGHND and FRSKSL. The CDR3 sequence is CASSFQDGNTLYF. Partial CDR3 DNA: TGTGCCAGCAGTTTCCAGGATGGAAATACGCTCTAT.

Points on this clone: Mouse names are used for the genes. Read coverage stops 1 residue before the CDR3 terminus; the germline J gene supplies the remainder. This chain uses TRBV14 with TRBJ2-5; TRBD1 matches at 8 bases. Germline V lookup: CDR1 SGHDT, CDR2 FRDEAV. The junction had 5 bases not matched to a gene; V was cut back by 5 bases and J by 3 bases. The CDR3 is made up of 14 amino acids. CDR3 bases read: TGTGCCAGCAGCCCGACAGGGGTACAAGACACCCAGTAC. Translating gives CASSPTGVQDTQY. The complete CDR3 protein is CASSPTGVQDTQYF. Full variable domain (remainder filled in from reference TRBV14 and TRBJ2-5): EAGVTQSPRYAVLQEGQAVSFWCDPISGHDTLYWYQQPRDQGPQLLVYFRDEAVIDNSQLPSDRFSAVRPKGTNSTLKIQSAKQGDTATYLCASSPTGVQDTQYFGPGTRLLVL.

Worth noting for this clone: Mouse names are used for the genes. The CDR3 extends 1 residue past the end of the read, so its final part is completed from the germline J gene. The genes are TRBV1 and TRBJ2-2; 10 bases are shared with TRBD2. In germline, CDR1 is NSQYPW, CDR2 LRSPGD (reference sequence). V shed 3 bases, J shed 6 bases, and the junction held 7 bases outside the gene matches. The CDR3 is made up of 16 amino acids. The CDR3 reads CTCSAPGLGTSGQLYF. The CDR3 bases that were read are TGCACCTGCAGTGCTCCGGGACTGGGGACTTCCGGGCAGCTCTAC.

As regards this clone: Genes here carry mouse names. The read ends 1 residue early relative to the CDR3; the germline J gene fills the gap. V is TRBV22 and J is TRBJ2-3; TRBD2 reflects the table's D call only, with no check against the DNA. TRBV22 represents a pseudogene. The CDR3 loop spans 16 amino acids. The sequenced part of the CDR3 DNA is TGTGCCAGCAGGAACTGGGGGGGCTCTAGTGCAGAAACGCTGTAT. Amino acids: CASRNWGGSSAETLY. The CDR3 reads in full as CASRNWGGSSAETLYF.

Worth noting for this clone: Gene and germline names: mouse. The observed sequence ends 1 residue before the CDR3 terminus, with the missing tail filled in from the germline J gene. This sequence joins TRBV2 and TRBJ2-4, with 13 bases that match TRBD2. Germline CDR1 is LGHNA and CDR2 is YSYQKL. This CDR3 is built from 16 residues. V lost 3 bases to trimming and J lost 1 base; unmatched junction nucleotides: 1. This CDR3 reads CASSHGTGGGQNTLYF. CDR3 DNA (partial): TGTGCCAGCAGCCACGGGACTGGGGGGGGTCAAAACACCTTGTAC.

Remarks on this clone: Gene names and germline refer to mouse. Read sequence stops 1 residue before the CDR3 end, and the germline J gene provides the missing end. V is TRBV5 and J is TRBJ1-1; D gene unclear. CDR3 length equals 14 residues. The V end was cut by 1 base, the J end by 0 bases, with 6 bases between. CDR1 LGHNA and CDR2 YNLKQL come from the germline V gene (reference sequence). The CDR3 loop is CASSQGTANTEVFF. The sequenced part of the CDR3 DNA is TGTGCCAGCAGCCAAGGCACAGCAAACACAGAAGTCTTC.

Comment on this clone: The listed genes are named as in mouse. The read comes to an end 1 residue before the CDR3 does, leaving the germline J gene to fill in the end. This chain joins TRBV13-3 and TRBJ2-7, with D unclear. The ends were cut back, 5 bases at V and 1 base at J, with 4 bases in the middle. The CDR3 contains 11 residues. Germline CDR1 NNHDY, CDR2 SYVADS. CDR3 protein: CASRQSYEQYF. The sequenced CDR3 bases are TGTGCCAGCAGACAATCCTATGAACAGTAC.

To note about this clone: Germline and genes: mouse. The DNA ends 1 residue before the CDR3 does, and the rest of the CDR3 is filled in from the germline J gene. The chain links TRBV24 to TRBJ2-5; D is undetermined. The CDR3 runs to 11 residues. The V end lost 4 bases, the J end lost 4 bases, and 3 bases lay between the germline ends. Germline CDR1 is KGHTA and CDR2 is FRNEEI. The sequenced CDR3 bases are TGTGCCAGCAGTCAGAAAGACACCCAGTAC. Its translation is CASSQKDTQY. The CDR3, in full, reads CASSQKDTQYF.

Regarding this clone: Genes and germline are mouse. Sequencing ends 1 residue short of the CDR3 end; the germline J gene provides the rest. This chain connects TRBV13-2 to TRBJ1-1; 7 bases are a match to TRBD1. Unmatched junction bases numbered 5, after V lost 1 base and J lost 5 bases. Germline assignment: CDR1 NNHNN and CDR2 SYGAGS (reference sequence). The CDR3 has 14 residues. The CDR3 DNA, read in part, is TGTGCCAGCGGTGATCACAGGGGAGGGACAGAAGTCTTC. Translated, it gives CASGDHRGGTEVF. The entire CDR3 sequence reads CASGDHRGGTEVFF.

In the case of this clone: Any gene name here is a mouse gene name. Read data end 1 residue before the CDR3 end; the end is taken from the germline J gene. V is TRBV13-2 and J is TRBJ2-7, with D uncertain. The V gene lost 1 base and the J gene lost 4 bases, with 6 bases spanning the gap. In germline, CDR1 is NNHNN, CDR2 SYGAGS (reference sequence). This CDR3 spans 12 amino acids. The sequenced CDR3 bases are TGTGCCAGCGGTGATCCGTCGTATGAACAGTAC. Amino acids: CASGDPSYEQY. The full CDR3 protein reads CASGDPSYEQYF.

As concerns this clone: Gene names are mouse gene names. The CDR3 end lies 1 residue beyond the end of the read and is filled in from the germline J gene. The chain combines TRBV13-2 with TRBJ1-3; TRBD1 aligns across 10 bases. V shed 3 bases and J 2 bases; nucleotides not matched to a gene: 2. Germline loops: CDR1 NNHNN, CDR2 SYGAGS (reference sequence). The CDR3 totals 15 residues. This chain's CDR3 is CASGAGQGAGNTLYF. The DNA read from the CDR3 is TGTGCCAGCGGTGCCGGACAGGGGGCTGGAAATACGCTCTAT.

Comments on this clone: Mouse gene names and germline throughout. The read terminates 1 residue ahead of where the CDR3 ends, so the germline J gene completes it. This chain connects TRBV13-1 to TRBJ2-3; 10 positions agree with TRBD1. The CDR3 is 15 residues long. V dropped 3 bases and J dropped 1; count of bases not matched to a gene: 2. CDR1 and CDR2 from the germline V gene are NSHNY and SYGAGN. CDR3 protein: CASSGQGAGAETLYF. CDR3 bases read: TGTGCCAGCAGTGGACAGGGGGCGGGTGCAGAAACGCTGTAT.